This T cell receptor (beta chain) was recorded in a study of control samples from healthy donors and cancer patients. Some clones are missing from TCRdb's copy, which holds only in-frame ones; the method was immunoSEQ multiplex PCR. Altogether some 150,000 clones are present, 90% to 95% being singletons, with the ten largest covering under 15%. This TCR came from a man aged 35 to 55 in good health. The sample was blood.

The CDR3 region has the DNA TGTGCCAGCAGTGGGACTAGCGGGAGCTCCTACAATGAGCAGTTCTTC. Translation: CASSGTSGSSYNEQFF. The rearrangement links TRBV9 to TRBJ2-1, with 14 bases fitting TRBD2. The V gene end was trimmed by 5 bases and the J gene end by 0 bases; junction bases not matched to a gene: 1. Germline V gene lookup returns CDR1 SGDLS and CDR2 YYNGEE. CDR3 length equals 16 residues.